The entry below describes one T cell receptor beta chain. Its target antigen remains unknown. No quality values exist for individual bases; no much larger clone is one base distant. The CDR3 regions of human TCRbeta chains were analyzed by immunosequencing. Processing in the source paper ran as follows. Repertoire TCRs were checked for matches against a reference library of SARS-CoV-2-specific TCRs that had been generated using the MIRA antigen-specificity platform. Breadth was defined as the fraction of unique TCRs that were SARS-CoV-2-associated. Depth was defined as the fraction of total T cells that were SARS-CoV-2-associated. Using the MIRA data, every spike-specific TCR was mapped to the spike region that the TCR reacted to and assigned to either a CD4 or a CD8 class. Log10-transformed breadth and depth values were compared by one-way ANOVA with Sidak's multiple comparisons tests. TCRdb mirrors the immuneACCESS table, restricted to in-frame sequences. Some clones are absent from its copies; in checked studies, under half trace to an unresolved V gene, and the reason for the others is unknown. From that table come the V and J calls and clone size; the DNA was used to work out D and trimming. The sample includes fewer than 130,000 clones, with approximately 90% observed a single time. In total, the top ten clones hold around 15% of the sample.

The data originate from a study of T cell responses to AZD1222 COVID-19 vaccine listed by TCRdb under 2021. For context, the study as a whole: TCR sequencing covered over 230 trial participants: approximately 200 given two doses of AZD1222 and about 26 given two doses of MenACWY control vaccine. Trial participants were enrolled into age subgroups of 18-55, 56-69 and 70-plus years, which contained approximately 150, 28 and 58 TCR-sequenced participants, respectively. Overall results and qualifications from the work: Reportedly, close to half of the unique spike-specific TCRs recognized epitopes lying outside the regions that are mutated in the B.1.351 and B.1.1.7 variants. No day 14 peak-response samples were available, so repertoires were characterized only after the peak T cell response. Conclusions about previously exposed vaccinees were limited because only a handful of AZD1222 recipients were SARS-CoV-2 seropositive at baseline. The 56-69-year group was small, and its depth increase did not reach significance, likely because of low power. Participants were mostly white British and included more females than males, and it was suggested by the authors that clonal diversity may have been underestimated. A significant rise in spike-specific TCR breadth and depth was observed after two AZD1222 doses relative to day 0 and relative to MenACWY recipients. Vaccine-associated CD4 TCRs spanned the whole spike protein, with dominant responses in regions 160-218 and 743-854.

The time point label on this specimen signifies: about 28 days (+/-7) after the second vaccine dose. Because spike-specific TCR depth and breadth did not differ between the two schedules, AZD1222 recipients who got a second dose at roughly 4 weeks were pooled with those who got a second dose at roughly 12 weeks. Vaccinee samples came from UK trials COV001 and COV002, including a single-blind randomized controlled phase 2/3 trial of AZD1222 (ChAdOx1 nCoV-19) in healthy adults. For TCRbeta chain sequencing, PBMC samples were collected from trial participants at day 0 and at day 28 after the second dose. The CDR3, from cysteine to phenylalanine, totals 13 residues. CDR3 DNA only is kept here, 39 bases in frame from base 1. V is pared back by 2 bases and J by 15 bases, with 18 bases lying between the germline termini. For CDR1 and CDR2, the germline V gene (reference sequence) lists SEHNR and FQNEAQ.

The TCR comes from an adult who received the AZD1222 COVID-19 vaccine. The chain employs TRBV7-9 and TRBJ2-3; the D assignment is uncertain and may be TRBD1 or TRBD2, with 5 bases supporting each. The sample was peripheral blood, taken 28 days after the second AZD1222 dose. The sequenced DNA is TGTGCCAGCAGCTTACTAGGGACCGCCGCGGTATATTTT. It translates to CASSLLGTAAVYF.